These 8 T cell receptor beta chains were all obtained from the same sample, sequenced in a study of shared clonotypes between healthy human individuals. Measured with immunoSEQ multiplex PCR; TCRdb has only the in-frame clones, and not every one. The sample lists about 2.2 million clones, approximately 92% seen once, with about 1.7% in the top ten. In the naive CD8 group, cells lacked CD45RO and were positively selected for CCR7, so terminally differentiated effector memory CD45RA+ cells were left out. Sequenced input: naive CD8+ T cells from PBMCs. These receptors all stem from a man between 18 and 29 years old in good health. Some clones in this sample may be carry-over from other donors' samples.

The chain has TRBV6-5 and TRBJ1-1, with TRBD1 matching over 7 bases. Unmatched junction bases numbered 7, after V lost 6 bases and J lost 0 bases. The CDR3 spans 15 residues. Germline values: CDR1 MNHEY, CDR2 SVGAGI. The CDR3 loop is CASRYWTGLNTEAFF. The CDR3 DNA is TGTGCCAGCAGGTATTGGACAGGCTTGAACACTGAAGCTTTCTTT.

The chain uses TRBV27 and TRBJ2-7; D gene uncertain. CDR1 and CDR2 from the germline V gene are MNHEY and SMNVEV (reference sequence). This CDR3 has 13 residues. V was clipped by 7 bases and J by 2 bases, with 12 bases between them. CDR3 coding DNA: TGTGCCAGCAAACCGGTCGACACCTACGAGCAGTACTTC. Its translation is CASKPVDTYEQYF.

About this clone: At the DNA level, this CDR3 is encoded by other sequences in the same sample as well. CDR3 in amino acids: CASSVEGSGMNTEAFF. CDR3 bases: TGTGCCAGCAGCGTAGAGGGTTCGGGCATGAACACTGAAGCTTTCTTT. The V and J genes are TRBV9 and TRBJ1-1; D remains unclear. The length of the CDR3 is 16 residues. In germline, CDR1 is SGDLS, CDR2 YYNGEE. The ends were cut back, 0 bases at V and 0 bases at J, with 12 bases in the middle.

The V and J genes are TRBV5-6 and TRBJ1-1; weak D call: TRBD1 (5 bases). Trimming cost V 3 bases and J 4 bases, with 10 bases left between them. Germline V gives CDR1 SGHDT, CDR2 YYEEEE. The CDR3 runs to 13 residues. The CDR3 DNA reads TGTGCCAGCAGCTCCAGGGCTGCCACTGAAGCTTTCTTT. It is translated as CASSSRAATEAFF.

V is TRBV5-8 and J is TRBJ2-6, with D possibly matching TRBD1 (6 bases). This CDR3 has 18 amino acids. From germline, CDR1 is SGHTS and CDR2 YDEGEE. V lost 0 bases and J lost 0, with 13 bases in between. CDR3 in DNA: TGTGCCAGCAGCTTGGCCGGGACATCTCTCTCTGGGGCCAACGTCCTGACTTTC. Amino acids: CASSLAGTSLSGANVLTF.

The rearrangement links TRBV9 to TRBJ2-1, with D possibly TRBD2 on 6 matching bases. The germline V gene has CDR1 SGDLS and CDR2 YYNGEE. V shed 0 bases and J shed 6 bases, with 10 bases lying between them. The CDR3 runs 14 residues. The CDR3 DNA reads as TGTGCCAGCAGCGTAGGGATGGGAGGCAATGAGCAGTTCTTC. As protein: CASSVGMGGNEQFF.

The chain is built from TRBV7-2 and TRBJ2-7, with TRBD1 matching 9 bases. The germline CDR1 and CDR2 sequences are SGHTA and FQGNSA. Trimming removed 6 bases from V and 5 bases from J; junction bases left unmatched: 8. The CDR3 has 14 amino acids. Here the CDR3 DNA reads TGTGCCAGCAGTCACCACCGGGACAGGGACGAGCAGTACTTC. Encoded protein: CASSHHRDRDEQYF. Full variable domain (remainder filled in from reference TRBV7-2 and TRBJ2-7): GAGVSQSPSNKVTEKGKDVELRCDPISGHTALYWYRQSLGQGLEFLIYFQGNSAPDKSGLPSDRFSAERTGGSVSTLTIQRTQQEDSAVYLCASSHHRDRDEQYFGPGTRLTVT.

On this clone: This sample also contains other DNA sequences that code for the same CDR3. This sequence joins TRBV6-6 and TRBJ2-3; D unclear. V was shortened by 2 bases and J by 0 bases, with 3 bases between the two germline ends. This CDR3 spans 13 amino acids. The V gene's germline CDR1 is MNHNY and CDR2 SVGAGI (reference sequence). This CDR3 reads CASSYGSTDTQYF. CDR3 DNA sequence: TGTGCCAGCAGTTACGGCAGCACAGATACGCAGTATTTT.